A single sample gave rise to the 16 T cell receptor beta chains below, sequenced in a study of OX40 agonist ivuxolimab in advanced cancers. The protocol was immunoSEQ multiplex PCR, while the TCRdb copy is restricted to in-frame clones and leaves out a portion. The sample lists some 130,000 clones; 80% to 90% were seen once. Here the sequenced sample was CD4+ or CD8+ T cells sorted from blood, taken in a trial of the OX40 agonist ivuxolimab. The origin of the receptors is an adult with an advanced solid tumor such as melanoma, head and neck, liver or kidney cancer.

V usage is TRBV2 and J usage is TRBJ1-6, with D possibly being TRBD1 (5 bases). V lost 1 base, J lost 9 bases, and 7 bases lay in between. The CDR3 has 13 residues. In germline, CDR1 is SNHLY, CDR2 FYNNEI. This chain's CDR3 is CASSEGGLSPLHF. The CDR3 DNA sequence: TGTGCCAGCAGTGAAGGGGGACTTTCACCCCTCCACTTT.

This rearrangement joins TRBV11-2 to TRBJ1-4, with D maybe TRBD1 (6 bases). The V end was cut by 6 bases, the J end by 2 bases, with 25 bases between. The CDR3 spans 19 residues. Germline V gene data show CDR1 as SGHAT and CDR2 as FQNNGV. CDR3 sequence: CASRRNRDTRRGTNEKLFF. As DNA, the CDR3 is TGTGCCAGCAGACGTAACCGGGACACTCGCCGTGGGACTAATGAAAAACTGTTTTTT.

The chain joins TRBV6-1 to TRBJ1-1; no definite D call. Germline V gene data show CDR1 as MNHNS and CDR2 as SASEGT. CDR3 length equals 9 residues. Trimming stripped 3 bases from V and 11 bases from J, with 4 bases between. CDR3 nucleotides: TGTGCCAGCAGTGAGCCCGCTTTCTTT. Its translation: CASSEPAFF.

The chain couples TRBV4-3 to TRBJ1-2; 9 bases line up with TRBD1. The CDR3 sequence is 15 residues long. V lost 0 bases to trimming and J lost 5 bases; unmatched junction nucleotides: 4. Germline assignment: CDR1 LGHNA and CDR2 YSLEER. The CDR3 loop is CASSQDWGQGYGYTF. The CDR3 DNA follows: TGCGCCAGCAGCCAAGATTGGGGACAGGGATATGGCTACACCTTC.

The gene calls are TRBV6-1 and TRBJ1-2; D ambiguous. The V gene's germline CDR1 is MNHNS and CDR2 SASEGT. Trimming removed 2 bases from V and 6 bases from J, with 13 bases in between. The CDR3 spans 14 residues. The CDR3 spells CASSERSGGDGYTF. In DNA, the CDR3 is TGTGCCAGCAGTGAAAGAAGTGGAGGAGATGGCTACACCTTC.

The CDR3 DNA sequence: TGTGCCAGCAGCTTGAGTCAGGGGGCTTACAATGAGCAGTTCTTC. It codes for CASSLSQGAYNEQFF. V gene TRBV5-8 combines with J gene TRBJ2-1; TRBD1 matches at 8 bases. With 1 base clipped from V and 4 bases from J, the junction kept 4 bases outside the gene matches. This CDR3 region has 15 residues. CDR1 is SGHTS and CDR2 is YDEGEE in the germline V gene.

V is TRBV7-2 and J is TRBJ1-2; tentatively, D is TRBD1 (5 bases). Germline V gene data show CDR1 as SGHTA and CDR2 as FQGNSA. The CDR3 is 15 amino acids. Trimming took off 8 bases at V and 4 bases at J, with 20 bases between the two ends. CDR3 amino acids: CASRSRDQGGYGYTF. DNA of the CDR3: TGTGCCAGCCGGAGCCGGGACCAAGGAGGCTATGGCTACACCTTC.

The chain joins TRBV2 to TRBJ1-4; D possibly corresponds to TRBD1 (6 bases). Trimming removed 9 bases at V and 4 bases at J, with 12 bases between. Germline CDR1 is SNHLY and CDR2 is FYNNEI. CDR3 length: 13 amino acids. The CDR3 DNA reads TGTGCCAGTATACAGGGAATTAATGAAAAACTGTTTTTT. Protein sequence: CASIQGINEKLFF.

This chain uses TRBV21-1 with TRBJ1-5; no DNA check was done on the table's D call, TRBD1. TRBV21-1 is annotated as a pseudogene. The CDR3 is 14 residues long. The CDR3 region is CASSLDRGNQPQHF. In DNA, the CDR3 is TGTGCCAGCAGCCTTGACAGGGGCAATCAGCCCCAGCATTTT.

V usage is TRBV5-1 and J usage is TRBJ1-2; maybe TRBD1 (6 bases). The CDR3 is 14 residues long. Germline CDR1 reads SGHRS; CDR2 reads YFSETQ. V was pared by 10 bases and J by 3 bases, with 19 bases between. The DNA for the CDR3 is TGCGCCTCGCGGGGGCCTTCCGATGACTATGGCTACACCTTC. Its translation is CASRGPSDDYGYTF. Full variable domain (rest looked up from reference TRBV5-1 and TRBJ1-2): KAGVTQTPRYLIKTRGQQVTLSCSPISGHRSVSWYQQTPGQGLQFLFEYFSETQRNKGNFPGRFSGRQFSNSRSEMNVSTLELGDSALYLCASRGPSDDYGYTFGSGTRLTVV.

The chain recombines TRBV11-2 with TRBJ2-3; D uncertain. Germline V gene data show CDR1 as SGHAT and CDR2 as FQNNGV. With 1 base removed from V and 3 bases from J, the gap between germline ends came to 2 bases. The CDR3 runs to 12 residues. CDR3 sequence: CASSLGTDTQYF. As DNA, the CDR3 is TGTGCCAGCAGCTTAGGAACAGATACGCAGTATTTT.

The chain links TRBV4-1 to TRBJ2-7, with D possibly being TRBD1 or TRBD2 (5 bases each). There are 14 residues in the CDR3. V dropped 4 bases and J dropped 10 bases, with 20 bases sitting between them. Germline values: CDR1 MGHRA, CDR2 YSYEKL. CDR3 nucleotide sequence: TGCGCCAGCAGCCGAGGAGCGATCGGGACCCCCCAGTACTTC. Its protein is CASSRGAIGTPQYF.

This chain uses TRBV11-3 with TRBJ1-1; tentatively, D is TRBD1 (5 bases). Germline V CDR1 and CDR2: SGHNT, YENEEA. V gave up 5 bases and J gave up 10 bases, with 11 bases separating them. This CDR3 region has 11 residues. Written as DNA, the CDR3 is TGTGCCAGCAGCCAGGGAGGGGCAGCTTTCTTT. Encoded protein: CASSQGGAAFF.

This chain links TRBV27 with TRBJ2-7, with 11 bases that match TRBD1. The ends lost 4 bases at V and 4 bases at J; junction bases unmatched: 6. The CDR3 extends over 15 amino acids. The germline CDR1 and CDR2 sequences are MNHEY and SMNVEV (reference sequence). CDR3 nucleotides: TGTGCCAGCAGTTCCTTGGGGACAGGGGGTTACGAGCAGTACTTC. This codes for CASSSLGTGGYEQYF.

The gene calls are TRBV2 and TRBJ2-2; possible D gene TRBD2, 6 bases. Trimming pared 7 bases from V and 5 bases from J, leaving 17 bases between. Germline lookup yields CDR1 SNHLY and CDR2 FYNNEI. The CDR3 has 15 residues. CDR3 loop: CASKKEGLQTGELFF. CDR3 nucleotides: TGTGCCAGCAAGAAGGAGGGGCTCCAAACCGGGGAGCTGTTTTTT.

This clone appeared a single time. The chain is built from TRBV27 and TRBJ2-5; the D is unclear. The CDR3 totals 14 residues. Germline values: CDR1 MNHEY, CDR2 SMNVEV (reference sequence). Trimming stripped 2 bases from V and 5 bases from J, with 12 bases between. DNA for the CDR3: TGTGCCAGCAGTTTACGGTCAGGTGCGGAGACCCAGTACTTC. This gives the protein CASSLRSGAETQYF.